The 7 T cell receptor beta chains presented below share a single source sample, sequenced in a study of OX40 agonist ivuxolimab in advanced cancers. Clones were sequenced by immunoSEQ multiplex PCR, and TCRdb holds only the in-frame ones, with some missing. The repertoire holds tens of thousands of clones, more than 80% seen once, with approximately 11% in the top ten. The sequencing here drew on CD4+ or CD8+ T cells sorted from blood, taken in a trial of the OX40 agonist ivuxolimab. All receptors come from an adult with an advanced solid tumor such as melanoma, head and neck, liver or kidney cancer.

This clone was seen a single time. The V call is TRBV5-3, the J call TRBJ2-5, with no clear D. TRBV5-3 is noted as an ORF with a role that remains uncertain. Trimming stripped 4 bases from V and 2 bases from J, with 15 bases between. CDR3 length: 15 amino acids. CDR3 DNA sequence: TGTGCCAGAAGCCTGCCGCGCGGCAGACAAGAGACCCAGTACTTC. Its translation: CARSLPRGRQETQYF.

The chain has TRBV30 and TRBJ1-1; D ambiguous. V shed 4 bases and J shed 0 bases, with 9 bases lying between them. The length of the CDR3 is 13 residues. Germline CDR1 and CDR2: GTSNPN and SVGIG (reference sequence). The CDR3 here is CAWTGYMNTEAFF. In DNA, the CDR3 is TGTGCCTGGACGGGGTACATGAACACTGAAGCTTTCTTT.

The gene calls are TRBV30 and TRBJ1-4, with TRBD1 as a possible D gene (5 bases). The germline V and J ends were trimmed by 4 bases and 8 bases, with 11 bases remaining between them. The CDR3 is made up of 12 amino acids. Germline lookup yields CDR1 GTSNPN and CDR2 SVGIG (reference sequence). The CDR3 DNA is TGTGCCTGGACGGGACTTTCGGAAAAACTGTTTTTT. Translation gives CAWTGLSEKLFF. The whole variable domain, remainder taken from reference TRBV30 and TRBJ1-4, is SQTIHQWPATLVQPVGSPLSLECTVEGTSNPNLYWYRQAAGRGLQLLFYSVGIGQISSEVPQNLSASRPQDRQFILSSKKLLLSDSGFYLCAWTGLSEKLFFGSGTQLSVL.

V usage is TRBV14 and J usage is TRBJ2-1; 12 bases agree with TRBD2. Germline CDR1 is SGHDN and CDR2 is FVKESK. With 5 bases clipped from V and 5 bases from J, the junction kept 7 bases outside the gene matches. This CDR3 spans 16 amino acids. CDR3 region: CASSTLAGGPDNEQFF. The CDR3 nucleotides read TGTGCCAGCAGCACCCTAGCGGGAGGGCCGGACAATGAGCAGTTCTTC.

This chain links TRBV7-9 with TRBJ1-1; tentative D call: TRBD1 (6 bases). This CDR3 has 15 amino acids. Germline V gene lookup returns CDR1 SEHNR and CDR2 FQNEAQ (reference sequence). V shed 0 bases and J shed 5 bases, with 13 bases lying between them. DNA for the CDR3: TGTGCCAGCAGCTTAGCGCCAGGGGTGGTTACTGAAGCTTTCTTT. As protein: CASSLAPGVVTEAFF.

The V and J genes are TRBV7-9 and TRBJ2-5; D tentatively fits TRBD1 or TRBD2 (6 bases each). The CDR3 runs 17 residues. Deletions cut 2 bases from V and 1 base from J, with 17 bases between. Germline-derived CDR1 and CDR2 are SEHNR and FQNEAQ (reference sequence). CDR3 loop: CASSLLGGGASQETQYF. CDR3 coding DNA: TGTGCCAGCAGCTTATTGGGGGGCGGCGCTTCCCAAGAGACCCAGTACTTC.

The V call is TRBV7-4, the J call TRBJ2-5; perhaps TRBD1 as D (5 bases). V was trimmed by 6 bases and J by 1 base, leaving 15 bases between them. The CDR3 runs to 15 residues. From germline, CDR1 is SGHVT and CDR2 SQSDAQ. CDR3 residues: CASSSAQGIQETQYF. The CDR3 DNA is TGTGCCAGCAGTTCGGCCCAGGGAATCCAAGAGACCCAGTACTTC.